The T cell receptor beta chain under discussion was sequenced for a study of cytomegalovirus exposure and HLA in healthy donors. General observations from the study: Only CMV serostatus was available as immune exposure information. Excluded were some V segments that proved indistinguishable, including TRBV6-2 and TRBV6-3.

V lost 3 bases and J lost 3; bases outside the gene matches: 10. Germline assignment: CDR1 SGHVS and CDR2 FQNEAQ. This CDR3 region has 17 residues. About this clone itself: Its antigen is currently unknown.

Vbeta (60) and Jbeta (13) primers were used in the PCR. Source study methods: In a later analysis, 10 million to 11 million of tens of millions of unique beta chains occurred in at least two donors. This table comes from immunoSEQ multiplex PCR, and its TCRdb copy is limited to in-frame clones, with some not included. The DNA was the basis for D and trimming; V, J and clone size are from that table. The sample carries 120,000 to 150,000 clones, roughly 80% recorded once. The sequencing input was PBMCs. This rearrangement joins TRBV7-8 to TRBJ1-1, with TRBD1 identical over 10 bases. This TCR was sampled from a woman in her thirties or forties in good health and CMV-seronegative. CDR3 in amino acids: CASSFGTGVGRYTEAFF. In DNA form, the CDR3 reads TGTGCCAGCAGCTTCGGGACAGGGGTAGGAAGGTACACTGAAGCTTTCTTT. Supplemented by reference TRBV7-8 and TRBJ1-1, the full variable domain reads GAGVSQSPRYKVAKRGQDVALRCDPISGHVSLFWYQQALGQGPEFLTYFQNEAQLDKSGLPSDRFFAERPEGSVSTLKIQRTQQEDSAVYLCASSFGTGVGRYTEAFFGQGTRLTVV.